Listed below are T cell receptor beta chains from one sample, sequenced in a study of T cells in Graves' hyperthyroidism and ophthalmopathy. TCRdb reprocessed the multiplex PCR reads with MiXCR, giving one entry per CDR3 protein. This sample has 500,000 or so distinct CDR3 sequences, with 15% to 20% found just once. Specimen: blood. These receptors were taken from a young woman with Graves' ophthalmopathy. Each CDR3 is given with its conserved first and last residue. The order of the fields is clone size, J gene, V gene, D gene, CDR3 protein, CDR3 DNA. The D gene is left open where the match is weak. Some rows have no size entry. The others give once, few or many, or a class for an expanded clone.

few	TRBJ2-7	TRBV18	NA	CASSPPLETSKYF	TGTGCCAGCTCACCACCGCTGGAAACAAGCAAGTACTTC
many	TRBJ1-2	TRBV12-3/TRBV12-4	NA	CASSRDRFYGYTF	TGTGCCAGCAGTCGTGACAGGTTCTATGGCTACACCTTC
few	TRBJ1-2	TRBV7-8	NA	CASSLGTMDGYTF	TGTGCCAGCAGCCTTGGAACCATGGATGGCTACACCTTC
many	TRBJ2-1	TRBV7-3	NA	CASSLTDGTGLYNEQFF	TGTGCCAGCAGCTTAACTGACGGAACAGGGCTCTACAATGAGCAGTTCTTC
many	TRBJ2-7	TRBV5-1	NA	CASSLDLGSEQYF	TGCGCCAGCAGCTTGGACTTGGGGTCCGAGCAGTACTTC
NA	TRBJ1-2	TRBV19	NA	CASSIAGGVGYTF	TGTGCCAGTAGCATTGCGGGGGGCGTTGGCTACACCTTC
many	TRBJ1-6	TRBV28	TRBD1	CASSSTGTLSSYNSPLHF	TGTGCCAGCAGTTCGACAGGGACGCTGAGCTCCTATAATTCACCCCTCCACTTT
many	TRBJ2-5	TRBV18	TRBD1	CASSPEAARQGKTQYF	TGTGCCAGCTCACCAGAGGCAGCCCGACAGGGGAAGACCCAGTACTTC
NA	TRBJ2-7	TRBV29-1	NA	CSVEQGSWEQYF	TGCAGCGTTGAACAGGGAAGTTGGGAGCAGTACTTC
few	TRBJ2-1	TRBV5-1	NA	CASSRRQGLGEQFF	TGCGCCAGCAGCCGCCGACAGGGACTGGGTGAGCAGTTCTTC
NA	TRBJ1-4	TRBV7-9	NA	CASSLEVRWNLSEKLFF	TGTGCCAGCAGCTTAGAAGTCCGGTGGAACTTAAGTGAAAAACTGTTTTTT
few	TRBJ1-2	TRBV14	TRBD1	CASSPQTGDPTGYTF	TGTGCCAGCAGCCCCCAAACAGGGGATCCAACTGGCTACACCTTC
many	TRBJ1-1	TRBV2	NA	CASMGTLGGAMNTEAFF	TGTGCCAGCATGGGGACGTTAGGGGGAGCCATGAACACTGAAGCTTTCTTT
many	TRBJ1-2	TRBV6-5	NA	CASSYSDVAYGYTF	TGTGCCAGCAGTTACTCCGACGTTGCCTATGGCTACACCTTC
few	TRBJ2-3	TRBV4-2	NA	CASSQVLHTDTQYF	TGTGCCAGCAGCCAAGTCCTCCACACAGATACGCAGTATTTT
NA	TRBJ2-3	TRBV7-9	NA	CASNPARVGDTQYF	TGTGCCAGCAACCCCGCCAGGGTCGGCGATACGCAGTATTTT
many	TRBJ1-1	TRBV7-3	NA	CASSEQAHTEAFF	TGTGCCAGCAGCGAGCAGGCTCACACTGAAGCTTTCTTT
few	TRBJ2-1	TRBV12-3/TRBV12-4	TRBD2	CASSWTSGYANEQFF	TGTGCCAGCAGTTGGACTAGCGGGTACGCGAATGAGCAGTTCTTC
many	TRBJ2-2	TRBV7-3	NA	CASSSDLGTGELFF	TGTGCCAGCAGCTCCGACCTGGGGACCGGGGAGCTGTTTTTT
NA	TRBJ1-5	TRBV10-3	NA	CAISGRSDQPQHF	TGTGCCATCAGTGGTCGGTCAGATCAGCCCCAGCATTTT
NA	TRBJ2-1	TRBV6-1	NA	CASRSGAGSSNEQFF	TGTGCCAGCCGCTCAGGGGCGGGGAGTTCCAATGAGCAGTTCTTC